A single sample gave rise to the 15 T cell receptor beta chains below, sequenced in a study of post-analysis software for immune sequencing data. TCR beta libraries were prepared from cDNA with unique molecular identifiers. TCRdb analysed the PCR reads with MiXCR anew, one entry per CDR3 protein. This sample has about 460,000 distinct CDR3 sequences, with roughly 46% found just once. Whole-study findings and limits: Five TRBV segments (TRBV5-6, TRBV5-1 and TRBV20-1 among them) occurred more frequently in patients than in controls.

The antigens for these receptors are not known. The sample consisted of blood. These receptors came from a girl between 10 and 17 years old with multiple sclerosis.

The chain is built from TRBV7-6 and TRBJ2-5, with D perhaps TRBD1 (6 bases). The V end was cut by 5 bases, the J end by 2 bases, with 15 bases between. The CDR3 extends over 15 amino acids. Per germline, CDR1 SGHVS and CDR2 FNYEAQ. The CDR3 DNA sequence: TGTGCCAGCAGCGCAAGGACAGCGAGTCAAGAGACCCAGTACTTC. It encodes CASSARTASQETQYF.

The chain carries TRBV11-2 and TRBJ1-2; D gene ambiguous. The germline V gene has CDR1 SGHAT and CDR2 FQNNGV. The V end was cut by 1 base, the J end by 8 bases, with 17 bases between. The CDR3 contains 15 residues. CDR3 residues: CASSLALASTGGYTF. CDR3 nucleotide sequence: TGTGCCAGCAGCTTAGCCTTGGCCTCGACGGGGGGCTACACCTTC.

The sample holds a few counts of this clonotype. V gene TRBV27 combines with J gene TRBJ2-7; TRBD1 aligns across 7 bases. CDR3 length: 14 residues. With V trimmed by 5 bases and J by 6 bases, 10 bases remained unmatched. The germline V gene encodes CDR1 MNHEY and CDR2 SMNVEV (reference sequence). CDR3 in amino acids: CASSRTGASLEQYF. For the CDR3, the DNA is TGTGCCAGCAGTCGGACAGGCGCGTCTCTCGAGCAGTACTTC.

Only a few counts were recorded for this clonotype. The chain links TRBV20-1 to TRBJ2-7; 8 bases align to TRBD1. CDR3 size: 17 residues. J lost 0 bases, V lost 3 bases, and 13 bases had no gene match. Germline V lookup: CDR1 DFQATT, CDR2 SNEGSKA (reference sequence). The CDR3 protein is CSARAGSGQAISYEQYF. CDR3 nucleotide sequence: TGCAGTGCTAGGGCGGGGTCGGGACAGGCAATCTCCTACGAGCAGTACTTC.

CDR3 nucleotide sequence: TGTGCCAGCAGTTCCCGACTAGCGGGAGAGGTGAGTGAGCAGTTCTTC. Translating gives CASSSRLAGEVSEQFF. The rearrangement uses TRBV6-2 or TRBV6-3 and TRBJ2-1; TRBD2 agrees at 12 bases. This CDR3 has 16 residues. The junction had 10 bases not matched to a gene; V was cut back by 4 bases and J by 9 bases. CDR1 and CDR2 from the germline V gene are MNHEY and SVGEGT.

This sequence joins TRBV20-1 and TRBJ2-1; TRBD2 agrees at 9 bases. The better agreement between TRBJ2-7 and the DNA end casts doubt on the J call. There are 15 residues in the CDR3. Germline-derived CDR1 and CDR2 are DFQATT and SNEGSKA (reference sequence). CDR3 residues: CSASSGRPSYNEQYF. The DNA of the CDR3 is TGCAGTGCTTCCAGCGGGAGGCCCTCCTACAATGAGCAGTACTTC.

This clonotype was observed a few times. The chain combines TRBV20-1 with TRBJ1-1; D is unclear. This CDR3 is built from 17 residues. V lost 6 bases, J lost 5 bases, and 28 bases lay in between. Looked up from germline, CDR1 is DFQATT and CDR2 is SNEGSKA (reference sequence). The CDR3 sequence is CSAPGRMAERPRTEAFF. The CDR3 DNA reads TGCAGTGCACCCGGAAGGATGGCAGAACGTCCGAGGACTGAAGCTTTCTTT.

This clonotype was counted once. In nucleotides, the CDR3 is TGCGCCAGCAGCCAAGATAGGGGGTTGAGCGGGAGATACACAGATACGCAGTATTTT. Its protein is CASSQDRGLSGRYTDTQYF. The rearrangement joins TRBV4-1 to TRBJ2-3, with TRBD2 identical over 8 bases. J gave up 2 bases and V 0 bases, and 13 bases lay outside the gene matches. The CDR3 runs 19 residues. CDR1 MGHRA and CDR2 YSYEKL come from the germline V gene.

The CDR3 region is CSARDSGTGDYGYTF. The DNA for the CDR3 is TGCAGTGCTAGAGATTCAGGGACAGGGGACTATGGCTACACCTTC. The chain links TRBV20-1 to TRBJ1-2, with 10 positions matching TRBD1. Per germline, CDR1 DFQATT and CDR2 SNEGSKA (reference sequence). CDR3 size: 15 residues. Unmatched junction bases numbered 4, after V lost 0 bases and J lost 3 bases.

This clonotype was picked up a small number of times. The chain couples TRBV29-1 to TRBJ2-5, with 7 nucleotides matching TRBD1. This CDR3 spans 14 amino acids. The V gene end was trimmed by 2 bases and the J gene end by 3 bases; junction bases not matched to a gene: 6. The germline CDR1 and CDR2 sequences are SQVTM and ANQGSEA. The chain's CDR3 is CSVEYNRGEETQYF. In DNA, the CDR3 is TGCAGCGTTGAATACAACAGGGGAGAAGAGACCCAGTACTTC.

This clonotype was picked up a small number of times. The chain couples TRBV29-1 to TRBJ1-2; D might be TRBD1 (6 bases). CDR3 length: 12 residues. The germline gives CDR1 SQVTM, CDR2 ANQGSEA. V was pared by 8 bases and J by 4 bases, with 14 bases between. In nucleotides, the CDR3 is TGCAGCCCGACAGGACCGCTCTATGGCTACACCTTC. This sequence encodes CSPTGPLYGYTF.

The chain is built from TRBV12-3 or TRBV12-4 and TRBJ1-4; D is unclear. The CDR3 covers 14 residues. Trimming left V 2 bases short and J 7 bases short, with 11 bases between. The CDR3 is CASSLRRRVEKLFF. The CDR3 coding sequence is TGTGCCAGCAGTTTACGGAGAAGAGTTGAAAAACTGTTTTTT.

This clonotype was counted only a few times. This chain connects TRBV28 to TRBJ2-1, with 13 bases lining up with TRBD2. The CDR3 loop spans 15 amino acids. Trimming at V came to 7 bases and at J to 7 bases, leaving 7 bases not matched to a gene. The germline CDR1 and CDR2 sequences are MDHEN and SYDVKM. CDR3 nucleotides: TGTGCCAGCACTTTGGGACTAGCGGGAAATAATGAGCAGTTCTTC. Translated, it gives CASTLGLAGNNEQFF.

The rearrangement uses TRBV12-3 or TRBV12-4 and TRBJ1-5; 8 bases line up with TRBD1. The CDR3 contains 14 residues. The trim removed 4 bases at V and 5 bases at J, leaving 4 bases unmatched. The CDR3 sequence is CASSSGQGHQPQHF. Written as DNA, the CDR3 is TGTGCCAGCAGTTCCGGACAGGGACATCAGCCCCAGCATTTT.

This clonotype was counted only a few times. This chain uses TRBV4-1 with TRBJ2-5, with D perhaps assigned TRBD1 or TRBD2 (5 bases each). The CDR3 is made up of 14 amino acids. V lost 1 base to trimming and J lost 5 bases, with 11 bases between them. CDR1 MGHRA and CDR2 YSYEKL come from the germline V gene. The CDR3 bases are TGCGCCAGCAGCCAAGTCGGGGCAGGGGAGACCCAGTACTTC. It yields the protein CASSQVGAGETQYF.